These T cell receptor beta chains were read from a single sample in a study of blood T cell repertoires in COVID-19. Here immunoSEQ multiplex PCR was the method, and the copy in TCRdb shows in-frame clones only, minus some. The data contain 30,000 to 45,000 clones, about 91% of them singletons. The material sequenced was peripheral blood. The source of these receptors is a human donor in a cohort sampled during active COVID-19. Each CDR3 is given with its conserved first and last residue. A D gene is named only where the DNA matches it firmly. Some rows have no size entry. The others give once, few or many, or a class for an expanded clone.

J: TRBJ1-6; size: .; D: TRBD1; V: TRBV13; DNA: TGTGCCAGCAGACTCTACAGGGGGCGCGGTTCACCCCTCCACTTT; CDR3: CASRLYRGRGSPLHF
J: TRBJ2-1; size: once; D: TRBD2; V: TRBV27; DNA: TGTGCCAGCAGTCCCGCTAGCGGGGGGCTCTACAATGAGCAGTTCTTC; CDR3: CASSPASGGLYNEQFF
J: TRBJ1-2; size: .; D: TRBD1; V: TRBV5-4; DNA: TGTGCCAGCAGCGTGGACAGGGCCGACTATGGCTACACCTTC; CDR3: CASSVDRADYGYTF
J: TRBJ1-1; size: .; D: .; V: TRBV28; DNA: TGTGCCAGCAGTATAAATGGCCTGAACACTGAAGCTTTCTTT; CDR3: CASSINGLNTEAFF
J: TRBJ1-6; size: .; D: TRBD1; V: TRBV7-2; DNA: TGTGCCAGCAGCCCAGCGGGACAGGGCCCTTCACCCCTCCACTTT; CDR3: CASSPAGQGPSPLHF
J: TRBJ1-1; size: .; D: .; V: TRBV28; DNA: TGTGCCAGCAGTTCCCGGCGGAGGACTGAAGCTTTCTTT; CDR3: CASSSRRRTEAFF
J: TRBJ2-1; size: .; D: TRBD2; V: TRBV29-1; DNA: TGCAGCGCTCTGCAGCGGGGGGCCTACAATGAGCAGTTCTTC; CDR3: CSALQRGAYNEQFF
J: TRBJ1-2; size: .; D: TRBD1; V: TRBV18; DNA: TGTGCCAGCTCACCCGCACAGGGGGCTAACTATGGCTACACCTTC; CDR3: CASSPAQGANYGYTF
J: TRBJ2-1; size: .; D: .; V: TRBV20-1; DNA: TGCAGTGTTCTTTGGGAGTATGAGCAGTTCTTC; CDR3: CSVLWEYEQFF
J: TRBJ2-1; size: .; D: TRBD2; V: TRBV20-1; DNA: TGCAGTGCTAGTTCTAGCGGGAGGTACAATGAGCAGTTCTTC; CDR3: CSASSSGRYNEQFF
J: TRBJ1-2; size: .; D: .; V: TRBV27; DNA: TGTGCCAGCAGCCCTTGGTCACTAAACTATGGCTACACCTTC; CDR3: CASSPWSLNYGYTF
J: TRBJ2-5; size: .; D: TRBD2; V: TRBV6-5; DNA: TGTGCCAGCATCAACCCCTCAGCGGGGGGGTTCCAGTACTTC; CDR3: CASINPSAGGFQYF
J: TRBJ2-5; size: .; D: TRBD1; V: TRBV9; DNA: TGTGCCAGCAGCAGAACGGGACAGGGATTGTCAGGAGAGACCCAGTACTTC; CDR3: CASSRTGQGLSGETQYF
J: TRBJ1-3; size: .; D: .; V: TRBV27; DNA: TGTGCCAGCAGTTCGGGGGGCTCTGGAAACACCATATATTTT; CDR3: CASSSGGSGNTIYF
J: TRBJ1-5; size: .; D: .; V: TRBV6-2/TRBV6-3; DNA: TGTGCCAGCAGTTATTTAAATCAGCCCCAGCATTTT; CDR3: CASSYLNQPQHF
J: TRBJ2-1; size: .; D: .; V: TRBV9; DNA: TGTGCCAGCAGCGTACGATCGGGCTCCTACAATGAGCAGTTCTTC; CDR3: CASSVRSGSYNEQFF
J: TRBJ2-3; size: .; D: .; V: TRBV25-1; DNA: TGTGCCAGCAGTGTAGGAAAAAGAGGGGATACGCAGTATTTT; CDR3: CASSVGKRGDTQYF
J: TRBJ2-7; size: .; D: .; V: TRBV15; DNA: TGTGCCACCAGCAGAGAACTCCTAGGCTCCTACGAGCAGTACTTC; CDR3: CATSRELLGSYEQYF
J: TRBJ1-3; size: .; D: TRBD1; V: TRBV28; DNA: TGTGCCAGCCTGGGGGGACAGCGTTTCTCTGGAAACACCATATATTTT; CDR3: CASLGGQRFSGNTIYF
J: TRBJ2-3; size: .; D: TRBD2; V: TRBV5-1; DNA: TGCGCCAGCAGCGCACTAGCGGGGGGCACAGATACGCAGTATTTT; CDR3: CASSALAGGTDTQYF
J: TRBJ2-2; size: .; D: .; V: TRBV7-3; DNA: TGTGCCAGCAGCCCTCAACCGGGACTCGACACCGGGGAGCTGTTTTTT; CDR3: CASSPQPGLDTGELFF
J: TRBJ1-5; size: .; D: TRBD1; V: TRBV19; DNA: TGTGCCAGTACCGAAGGACAGGCGGGCAATCAGCCCCAGCATTTT; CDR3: CASTEGQAGNQPQHF
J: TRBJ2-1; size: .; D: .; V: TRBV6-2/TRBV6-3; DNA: TGTGCCAGCAGTTCCTTGGGGGGGCGATACAATGAGCAGTTCTTC; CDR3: CASSSLGGRYNEQFF
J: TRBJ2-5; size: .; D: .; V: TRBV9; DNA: TGTGCCAGCAGTTCGTTCAGGGCCGATGAGACCCAGTACTTC; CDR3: CASSSFRADETQYF
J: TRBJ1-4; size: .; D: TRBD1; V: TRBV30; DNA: TGTGCCTGGAGTCTCCCGACAGGGATTAAGGGTGAAAAACTGTTTTTT; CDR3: CAWSLPTGIKGEKLFF
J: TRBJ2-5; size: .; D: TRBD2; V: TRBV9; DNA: TGTGCCAGCAGCGTGTCACCCGAAGGACTAGCGGGAGAGACCCAGTACTTC; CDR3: CASSVSPEGLAGETQYF
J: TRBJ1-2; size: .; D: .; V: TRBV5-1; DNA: TGCGCCAGCAGCTTGGGGGCCCGGGAGGATCGCTATGGCTACACCTTC; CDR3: CASSLGAREDRYGYTF
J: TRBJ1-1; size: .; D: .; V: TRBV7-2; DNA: TGTGCCAGCAGGATAGGGGGTGGCACTGAAGCTTTCTTT; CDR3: CASRIGGGTEAFF
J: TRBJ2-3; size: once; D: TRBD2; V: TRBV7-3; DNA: TGTGCCAGCAGCTTATACGGGGGGGCTCGAGATACGCAGTATTTT; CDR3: CASSLYGGARDTQYF
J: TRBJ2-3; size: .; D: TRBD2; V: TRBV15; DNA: TGTGCCACCAGCAGAGACCCGGGACTAGCGGGGGGGCATGATACGCAGTATTTT; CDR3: CATSRDPGLAGGHDTQYF
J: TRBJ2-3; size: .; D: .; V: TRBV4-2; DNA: TGTGCCAGCAGCCAAGGGGCAGATGTAGATACGCAGTATTTT; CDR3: CASSQGADVDTQYF
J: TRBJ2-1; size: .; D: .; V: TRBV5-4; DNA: TGTGCCAGCAGCTTGAGGGGGAGCTCCTACAATGAGCAGTTCTTC; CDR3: CASSLRGSSYNEQFF
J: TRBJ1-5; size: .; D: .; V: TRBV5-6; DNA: TGTGCCAGCTCCTGGAGGGGTGCTAGTAATCAGCCCCAGCATTTT; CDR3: CASSWRGASNQPQHF
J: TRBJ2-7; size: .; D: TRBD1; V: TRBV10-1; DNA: TGCGCCAGCAGTGAGTCTCAGGGGGAATCTAACGAGCAGTACTTC; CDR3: CASSESQGESNEQYF
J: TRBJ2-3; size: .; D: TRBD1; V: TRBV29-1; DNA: TGCAGCGCTGACGGGACAGGGGCAGATACGCAGTATTTT; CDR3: CSADGTGADTQYF
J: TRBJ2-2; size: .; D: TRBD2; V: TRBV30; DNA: TGTGCCTGGAGTAAAATAGCGGGAGTACCCGGGGAGCTGTTTTTT; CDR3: CAWSKIAGVPGELFF
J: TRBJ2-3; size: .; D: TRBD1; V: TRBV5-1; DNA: TGCGCCAGCAGCACCGGGACAGATTTCACAGATACGCAGTATTTT; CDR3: CASSTGTDFTDTQYF
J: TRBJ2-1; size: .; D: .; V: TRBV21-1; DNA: TGTGCCAGCAGCACAAAAACAGGGGACTGGGGACTGTCCTACAATGAGCAGTTCTTC; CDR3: CASSTKTGDWGLSYNEQFF
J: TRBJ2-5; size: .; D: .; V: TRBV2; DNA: TGTGCCACCAGGGGGGGGGCGGTGGAGACCCAGTACTTC; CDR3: CATRGGAVETQYF
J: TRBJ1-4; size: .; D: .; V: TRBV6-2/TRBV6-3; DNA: TGTGCCAGCAGTTACTCGGGTGCCGGGAAGGGGGTAAAACTGTTTTTT; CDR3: CASSYSGAGKGVKLFF
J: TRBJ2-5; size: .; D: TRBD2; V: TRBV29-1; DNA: TGCAGCGCCTACCCAAGCGGGGTGGAGACCCAGTACTTC; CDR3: CSAYPSGVETQYF
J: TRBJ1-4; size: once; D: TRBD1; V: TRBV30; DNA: TGTGCCTGGGGGACAGATAATGAAAAACTGTTTTTT; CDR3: CAWGTDNEKLFF
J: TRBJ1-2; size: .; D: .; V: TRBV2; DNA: TGTGCCAGCAGCCCAACAAGAATGCAGGGTGGCTACACCTTC; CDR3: CASSPTRMQGGYTF
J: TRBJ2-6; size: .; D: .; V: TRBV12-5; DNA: TGTGCTAGTGGTTTAGATCCGGGCTCTGGGGCCAACGTCCTGACTTTC; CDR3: CASGLDPGSGANVLTF
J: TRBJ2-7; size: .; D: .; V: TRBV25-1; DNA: TGTGCCACAACAGGGAACTCCTACGAGCAGTACTTC; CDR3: CATTGNSYEQYF
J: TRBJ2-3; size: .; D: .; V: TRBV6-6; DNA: TGTGCCAGCAGTCCCTCCGCAGATACGCAGTATTTT; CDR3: CASSPSADTQYF
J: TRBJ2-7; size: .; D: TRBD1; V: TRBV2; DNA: TGTGCCAGCAGTTTAGCCGGCACAGGGGGCTACGAGCAGTACTTC; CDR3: CASSLAGTGGYEQYF
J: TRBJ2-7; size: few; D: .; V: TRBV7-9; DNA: TGTGCCAGCAGCTTGGGAGGTTCCGAGCAGTACTTC; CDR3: CASSLGGSEQYF
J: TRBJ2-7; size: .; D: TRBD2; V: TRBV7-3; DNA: TGTGCCAGCAGTTCCCAAGCGGGGGACTCCTACGAGCAGTACTTC; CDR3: CASSSQAGDSYEQYF
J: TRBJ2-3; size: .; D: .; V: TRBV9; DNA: TGTGCCAGCAGCATAAGACAAAGCACAGATACGCAGTATTTT; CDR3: CASSIRQSTDTQYF
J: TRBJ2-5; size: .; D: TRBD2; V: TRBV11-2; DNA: TGTGCCAGCAGCTCCCTTTTGCGGGGGTACCAAGAGACCCAGTACTTC; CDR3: CASSSLLRGYQETQYF
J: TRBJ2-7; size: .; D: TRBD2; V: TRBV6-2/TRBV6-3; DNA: TGTGCCAGCAGTTATCACGGGGGGGCGAGAGAGCAGTACTTC; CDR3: CASSYHGGAREQYF
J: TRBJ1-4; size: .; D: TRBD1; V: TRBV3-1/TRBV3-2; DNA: TGTGCCAGCAGCCCATCAGCCCCGGACAGGGATCGCGAAAAACTGTTTTTT; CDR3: CASSPSAPDRDREKLFF
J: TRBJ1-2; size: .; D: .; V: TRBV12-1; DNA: TGTGCCAGCAGCGATAAAGGAGGGGGCGACTATGGCTACACCTTC; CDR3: CASSDKGGGDYGYTF